The rows below give T cell receptor beta chains drawn from one sample of a study of cytomegalovirus exposure and HLA in healthy donors. Some clones are missing from TCRdb's copy, which holds only in-frame ones; the method was immunoSEQ multiplex PCR. The top ten clones hold approximately 0.5% of a sample with hundreds of thousands of clones, approximately 80% of them seen once. The sequenced sample consisted of PBMCs. These receptor sequences come from a woman aged 40-49 years in good health and CMV-seronegative. Both conserved end residues are part of each CDR3. The D gene is left open where the match is weak. Clone sizes are given selectively: once, few, many, or a class where the clone is expanded.

d_gene | j_gene | v_gene | abundance | CDR3nt | CDR3aa
TRBD2 | TRBJ2-3 | TRBV5-1 | - | TGCGCCAGCAGCCGGACTAGCGGGCCTAGCACAGATACGCAGTATTTT | CASSRTSGPSTDTQYF
TRBD1 | TRBJ2-7 | TRBV7-8 | once | TGTGCCAGCAGCCTCACAGGGGGCAACGAGCAGTACTTC | CASSLTGGNEQYF
- | TRBJ2-3 | TRBV27 | - | TGTGCCAGCAGTTTCTTCGCCAGGGGAATGGGAGATACGCAGTATTTT | CASSFFARGMGDTQYF
TRBD1 | TRBJ2-7 | TRBV7-2 | - | TGTGCCAGCAGCTTAGATACAGGGGCCTACGAGCAGTACTTC | CASSLDTGAYEQYF
- | TRBJ1-6 | TRBV27 | - | TGTGCCAGCAGTTCCGATATTAGTTCACCCCTCCACTTT | CASSSDISSPLHF
- | TRBJ1-1 | TRBV2 | once | TGTGCCAGAAGGCTCGGCGGGTTGAACACTGAAGCTTTCTTT | CARRLGGLNTEAFF
- | TRBJ2-1 | TRBV18 | - | TGTGCCAGCTCTCCCTCGACCCGGGCCTACAATGAGCAGTTCTTC | CASSPSTRAYNEQFF
- | TRBJ2-4 | TRBV27 | - | TGTGCCAGCAGGCTGGGGTACAGGAGTCCCAAAAACATTCAGTACTTC | CASRLGYRSPKNIQYF
- | TRBJ1-2 | TRBV15 | - | TGTGCCACCAGCAGAGAGGGCTACGGCTACACCTTC | CATSREGYGYTF
TRBD2 | TRBJ2-1 | TRBV9 | - | TGTGCCAGCAGCTTTAGCGGGGGGACTTACAATGAGCAGTTCTTC | CASSFSGGTYNEQFF
- | TRBJ2-5 | TRBV19 | - | TGTGCCAGTAAAAGCATAACAGGTGTCCAAGAGACCCAGTACTTC | CASKSITGVQETQYF
TRBD1 | TRBJ1-1 | TRBV10-1 | - | TGCGCCAGCAGCAGGGGGTATGCCACTGAAGCTTTCTTT | CASSRGYATEAFF
- | TRBJ2-2 | TRBV27 | - | TGTGCCAGCAGTTATGCGGGGACTCCCGGGGAGCTGTTTTTT | CASSYAGTPGELFF
- | TRBJ2-7 | TRBV6-6 | - | TGTGCCAGCAGTTACGGAGGGGGCGACGAGCAGTACTTC | CASSYGGGDEQYF
TRBD1 | TRBJ1-5 | TRBV29-1 | once | TGCAGCGTCGGACAGGGTGGGCAGCCCCAGCATTTT | CSVGQGGQPQHF
- | TRBJ2-7 | TRBV5-6 | - | TGTGCCAGCAGCTTGGGTGCAGGAACCTACGAGCAGTACTTC | CASSLGAGTYEQYF
TRBD1 | TRBJ2-7 | TRBV5-1 | - | TGCGCCAGCAGCTCATTCTCGGGACAGTCCTACGAGCAGTACTTC | CASSSFSGQSYEQYF
- | TRBJ2-2 | TRBV19 | - | TGTGCCAGCCGTAATGGAGCCGGGGAGCTGTTTTTT | CASRNGAGELFF
- | TRBJ1-4 | TRBV5-4 | - | TGTGCCAGCAGCCTGGGGCCCGCAACTAATGAAAAACTGTTTTTT | CASSLGPATNEKLFF
- | TRBJ1-2 | TRBV19 | once | TGTGCCAGTAGTAAAAGGGGCGACGGCTATGGCTACACCTTC | CASSKRGDGYGYTF
- | TRBJ1-5 | TRBV28 | - | TGTGCCACAGATACAGGGCTCGTCAATCAGCCCCAGCATTTT | CATDTGLVNQPQHF
- | TRBJ1-1 | TRBV19 | - | TGTGCCAGTAGTATTAGGGGTAACACTGAAGCTTTCTTT | CASSIRGNTEAFF
- | TRBJ2-1 | TRBV12-2 | - | TGTGCAAGTCGCTTAAAGGAGGGGGGGGAGACCTACAATGAGCAGTTCTTC | CASRLKEGGETYNEQFF
TRBD1 | TRBJ2-7 | TRBV27 | - | TGTGCCAGCAGGCCCCGGACAGGGGGAATGGGCGAGCAGTACTTC | CASRPRTGGMGEQYF
- | TRBJ1-3 | TRBV30 | - | TGTGCCTGGAGTGTACAGGCTGGAAACACCATATATTTT | CAWSVQAGNTIYF
- | TRBJ2-1 | TRBV12-5 | few | TGTGCTAGTGGTTTGGGTTTGGACAGCCACAATGAGCAGTTCTTC | CASGLGLDSHNEQFF
TRBD1 | TRBJ2-3 | TRBV19 | - | TGTGCCAGTAGTATTCAGCAGGGGGCCTCAGATACGCAGTATTTT | CASSIQQGASDTQYF
TRBD1 | TRBJ1-5 | TRBV10-2 | - | TGCGCCAGCAGCGCCGGGACAGGGAACAATCAGCCCCAGCATTTT | CASSAGTGNNQPQHF
- | TRBJ2-3 | TRBV15 | - | TGTGCCACCAGCAGAGATCCCGGAGATACGCAGTATTTT | CATSRDPGDTQYF
- | TRBJ2-1 | TRBV7-9 | - | TGTGCCAGCAGCTTAGATCCCCGTGAGCAGTTCTTC | CASSLDPREQFF
- | TRBJ2-2 | TRBV2 | - | TGTGCCAGCAGTGAAGCCGGCCTAGCGAACACCGGGGAGCTGTTTTTT | CASSEAGLANTGELFF
- | TRBJ2-7 | TRBV2 | few | TGTGCCAGCAGTGAAGAGAGGGCACAGCAGTACTTC | CASSEERAQQYF
- | TRBJ2-1 | TRBV5-1 | - | TGCGCCAGCAGCTTACAGGGAGTCCGGGGCAATGAGCAGTTCTTC | CASSLQGVRGNEQFF
- | TRBJ1-2 | TRBV5-1 | - | TGCGCCAGCAGCTTGTTCAGGGGCGACTATGGCTACACCTTC | CASSLFRGDYGYTF
- | TRBJ2-5 | TRBV9 | - | TGTGCCAGCAGCGTACTGGGGCTCGCCCAAGAGACCCAGTACTTC | CASSVLGLAQETQYF
TRBD1 | TRBJ2-7 | TRBV5-1 | - | TGCGCCAGCAGCTTGGGGTCAGGACAGGGGGCTATCGAGCAGTACTTC | CASSLGSGQGAIEQYF
- | TRBJ2-7 | TRBV7-9 | - | TGTGCCAGCAGCCCACAGGCAGGCGGTAACGAGCAGTACTTC | CASSPQAGGNEQYF
- | TRBJ2-7 | TRBV9 | - | TGTGCCAGCAGCGTAAACCCGAGCTCCTACGAGCAGTACTTC | CASSVNPSSYEQYF
TRBD2 | TRBJ2-5 | TRBV18 | - | TGTGCCAGCTCACCAGGGACTAGTAAAGAGACCCAGTACTTC | CASSPGTSKETQYF
- | TRBJ1-6 | TRBV5-1 | - | TGCGCCAGCAGCTTGTCGAGAGAGCGGAATTCACCCCTCCACTTT | CASSLSRERNSPLHF
TRBD1 | TRBJ1-5 | TRBV2 | - | TGTGCCAGCAAAGTCATCGGACAGGACTATCAGCCCCAGCATTTT | CASKVIGQDYQPQHF
- | TRBJ1-6 | TRBV7-2 | - | TGTGCCAGCAGCTTATCGTCGACAGCCTATAATTCACCCCTCCACTTT | CASSLSSTAYNSPLHF
- | TRBJ1-4 | TRBV19 | - | TGTGCCAGTACCGACCGGGGAGAAAAACTGTTTTTT | CASTDRGEKLFF
TRBD1 | TRBJ1-1 | TRBV11-2 | - | TGTGCCAGCAGCTTCGGGACAGGGGTGGGGAACACTGAAGCTTTCTTT | CASSFGTGVGNTEAFF
- | TRBJ1-1 | TRBV6-5 | - | TGTGCCACCCGAACCCAGGGGCTCCTGAACACTGAAGCTTTCTTT | CATRTQGLLNTEAFF
- | TRBJ1-1 | TRBV6-1 | - | TGTGCCAGCAGGGAAGGGGCAGGGGTTAATTTGGCTTTCTTT | CASREGAGVNLAFF
- | TRBJ2-5 | TRBV9 | - | TGTGCCAGCAGCGCCGGGACAACTGTCCAAGAGACCCAGTACTTC | CASSAGTTVQETQYF
- | TRBJ1-1 | TRBV18 | - | TGTGCCAGCTCACCAAATACAGGGAGGGCTGAAGCTTTCTTT | CASSPNTGRAEAFF
- | TRBJ2-1 | TRBV19 | - | TGTGCCAGTAGCCGACCCCCGACAGGGAGGAGTGGAAATGAGCAGTTCTTC | CASSRPPTGRSGNEQFF
- | TRBJ1-4 | TRBV7-9 | - | TGTGCCAGCAGCTTAGAAGGAAGACGGGGTGAAAAACTGTTTTTT | CASSLEGRRGEKLFF
- | TRBJ2-5 | TRBV6-1 | - | TGTGCCAGCAGTGAAGTCGTGAGTTCCCGAGTGTACTTC | CASSEVVSSRVYF
- | TRBJ1-4 | TRBV5-1 | - | TGCGCCAGCAGCTTCGGGAACCCGGGAGGTGAAAAACTGTTTTTT | CASSFGNPGGEKLFF
- | TRBJ2-1 | TRBV4-1 | - | TGCGCCAGCAGCCAAGAAGGGGGGGTGGCCTACAATGAGCAGTTCTTC | CASSQEGGVAYNEQFF
- | TRBJ1-1 | TRBV30 | once | TGTGCCTGGAGTCTAGGGTGGGGCCTTGTTACTGAAGCTTTCTTT | CAWSLGWGLVTEAFF
TRBD1 | TRBJ1-5 | TRBV2 | - | TGTGCCAGCAGTCCCGGGGCAGGGGGAGGAGAGCCCCAGCATTTT | CASSPGAGGGEPQHF
- | TRBJ2-1 | TRBV7-9 | - | TGTGCCAGCAGCTTAGATGGACTTCAAAGGAGCAATGAGCAGTTCTTC | CASSLDGLQRSNEQFF
TRBD1 | TRBJ1-6 | TRBV5-5 | - | TGTGCCAGCAGCGCCGACAGGGACTCCTATAATTCACCCCTCCACTTT | CASSADRDSYNSPLHF
TRBD1 | TRBJ1-1 | TRBV2 | - | TGTGCCAGCAGTTCTCAGGGGGGCGACACTGAAGCTTTCTTT | CASSSQGGDTEAFF